This paragraph reports one T cell receptor (beta chain). The data were taken from a study of graft-versus-host responses after intestinal transplantation. The CDR3 is made up of 11 amino acids. Germline V gene lookup returns CDR1 DFQATT and CDR2 SNEGSKA (reference sequence). Trimming removed 5 bases at V and 5 bases at J, with 8 bases between. Data came from immunoSEQ multiplex PCR; TCRdb stores just in-frame clones and leaves some out. The table has about 97,000 clones, 80% to 95% seen once. This TCR derives from a human patient who received an intestinal transplant, so some T cells may come from the graft donor. The chain has TRBV20-1 and TRBJ2-3, with TRBD2 as a possible D gene (5 bases). Specimen: PBMCs, collected about 450 days after intestinal transplant. The CDR3 region has the DNA TGCAGTGCTCTACGGGGAGATACGCAGTATTTT. Protein product: CSALRGDTQYF.